This entry concerns a single T cell receptor beta chain. Its target is not known. Amplification used 60 Vbeta primers and 13 Jbeta primers. The method was immunoSEQ multiplex PCR; TCRdb's version includes in-frame clones alone and lacks a portion of them. Of under 80,000 clones detected, around 75% appear once; the ten largest clones hold roughly 51%. The data were obtained in a study of cytomegalovirus exposure and HLA in healthy donors. Whole-study findings and limits: Presence/absence analyses took donor sequencing depth as roughly uniform. Three chains linked to CMV were shown in vitro to be specific for CMV antigens. The study designated 150 or so TCR beta chains cytomegalovirus-associated. Reports indicated that the classifier achieved high specificity and sensitivity in diagnosing cytomegalovirus status.

Germline CDR1 and CDR2: SGHRS and YFSETQ. The trim removed 5 bases at V and 3 bases at J, leaving 5 bases unmatched. CDR3 length: 16 residues. The source is a middle-aged man in good health and CMV-seropositive. The chain links TRBV5-1 to TRBJ2-1, with 13 nucleotides matching TRBD2. Sequenced sample: PBMCs. The CDR3 sequence: CASSSTSGGHYNEQFF. The CDR3, as DNA: TGCGCCAGCAGTTCGACTAGCGGGGGGCACTACAATGAGCAGTTCTTC.